Listed below are T cell receptor beta chains from one sample, sequenced in a study of regulatory T cells in long-lasting Graves disease. Using its own MiXCR run on the multiplex PCR reads, TCRdb lists one record per CDR3 protein. Of roughly 500,000 distinct CDR3 sequences listed, less than 25% are singletons. The source material was peripheral blood mononuclear cells (PBMCs), sampled when the disease was refractory, from a patient treated with antithyroid drugs. Every receptor here comes from a female donor with Graves disease. CDR3s include the opening cysteine and the closing phenylalanine or tryptophan. D genes are given only for firm matches. The size entry is marked missing in some rows and otherwise reads once, few, many or a size class.

NA	TRBV29-1	TRBJ1-1	TRBD1	TGCAGCGTTGCGGGGGGACAGGGGGTTAGCACTGAAGCTTTCTTT	CSVAGGQGVSTEAFF
few	TRBV5-5	TRBJ2-7	TRBD2	TGTGCCAGCAGCTTGGAACGGATTTTGGGACTAGCCTACGAGCAGTACTTC	CASSLERILGLAYEQYF
many	TRBV6-1	TRBJ2-2	NA	TGTGCCAGCAGCCGGCGAGCCTCCGGGGAGCTGTTTTTT	CASSRRASGELFF
few	TRBV20-1	TRBJ2-7	TRBD1	TGCAGTGCCATGACAGGGAAGCGGTACGAGCAGTACTTC	CSAMTGKRYEQYF
many	TRBV6-2/TRBV6-3	TRBJ2-3	TRBD1	TGTGCCAGCAGTTACTCGGGACAGGGGTCGGGTGATACGCAGTATTTT	CASSYSGQGSGDTQYF
NA	TRBV6-1	TRBJ2-2	TRBD2	TGTGCCAGCAGTGAAGCGGTGGCGGGAGGGCCCGCCGGGGAGCTGTTTTTT	CASSEAVAGGPAGELFF
NA	TRBV19	TRBJ1-4	NA	TGTGCCAGTAGTAACACAGGGAAAGACCCTAATGAAAAACTGTTTTTT	CASSNTGKDPNEKLFF
NA	TRBV7-9	TRBJ2-7	TRBD2	TGTGCCAGCAGCTCCGGGAGGGCCCACGAGCAGTACTTC	CASSSGRAHEQYF
few	TRBV5-1	TRBJ2-7	NA	TGCGCCAGCAGCTTGACCACACACTACTGGGACTTAATGGAAGAACAGTACTTC	CASSLTTHYWDLMEEQYF
NA	TRBV6-2/TRBV6-3	TRBJ2-7	NA	TGTGCCAGCAGTGAAACGGGATCTTCCTACGAGCAGTACTTC	CASSETGSSYEQYF
few	TRBV7-6	TRBJ1-2	TRBD1	TGTGCCAGCAGCTCGACAACCACAGGGGGGGATCCCGGCTACACCTTC	CASSSTTTGGDPGYTF
many	TRBV7-2	TRBJ1-2	TRBD1	TGTGCCAGCAGCTTAGTGACAGGGGGAGGTGGCTACACCTTC	CASSLVTGGGGYTF
many	TRBV5-1	TRBJ1-5	TRBD1	TGCGCCAGCCTGGACAGGGATCAAAGCAATCAGCCCCAGCATTTT	CASLDRDQSNQPQHF
many	TRBV9	TRBJ2-2	NA	TGTGCCAGCAGCAGGGGGAGCACCGGGGAGCTGTTTTTT	CASSRGSTGELFF
few	TRBV28	TRBJ2-2	TRBD2	TGTACCAGCAGGGGAGTAGCGGGAGTCGTCACCGGGGAGCTGTTTTTT	CTSRGVAGVVTGELFF
NA	TRBV29-1	TRBJ2-3	TRBD1	TGCAGCGGAACATCGACAGGGGGTTTTACAGATACGCAGTATTTT	CSGTSTGGFTDTQYF
NA	TRBV13	TRBJ2-7	TRBD1	TGTGCCAGCAGCTCAAGGACAGGACCCTACGAGCAGTACTTC	CASSSRTGPYEQYF
NA	TRBV28	TRBJ1-5	NA	TGTGCCAGCAACCTACAGGGTAATCAGCCCCAGCATTTT	CASNLQGNQPQHF
NA	TRBV14	TRBJ2-7	TRBD2	TGTGCCAGCAGCCAAGTACGGCGGGAGTTCTACGAGCAGTACTTC	CASSQVRREFYEQYF
NA	TRBV20-1	TRBJ2-7	NA	TGCAGTGTTCTACAGGGCGGGTCAACCTACGAGCAGTACTTC	CSVLQGGSTYEQYF
NA	TRBV12-3/TRBV12-4	TRBJ1-4	TRBD1	TGTGCCAGCACCTCTCCGGGACAGGGTTTAGAAAAACTGTTTTTT	CASTSPGQGLEKLFF
NA	TRBV30	TRBJ1-3	NA	TGTGCCTGGAGTGTAAGATGGGGAATCTCTGGAAACACCATATATTTT	CAWSVRWGISGNTIYF
NA	TRBV9	TRBJ2-7	NA	TGTGCCAGCAGCGTAGCGGTGGCCCCATACTACGAGCAGTACTTC	CASSVAVAPYYEQYF
few	TRBV2	TRBJ2-5	NA	TGTGCCAGCAAAGAAGGAGGGGAAGAGACCCAGTACTTC	CASKEGGEETQYF
many	TRBV12-3/TRBV12-4	TRBJ1-4	TRBD1	TGTGCCAGCAGTCCGGGACAGGCAACTAATGAAAAACTGTTTTTT	CASSPGQATNEKLFF
few	TRBV29-1	TRBJ2-7	NA	TGCAGCGTTGGAGGCAGGGTCTACGAGCAGTACTTC	CSVGGRVYEQYF
NA	TRBV2	TRBJ2-7	TRBD1	TGTGCTCACGGACTCCGGGACAGGACTCATGAGCAGTACTTC	CAHGLRDRTHEQYF
few	TRBV7-8	TRBJ2-7	NA	TGTGCCAGCAGCTCAGGGGTCTCCTCCTACGAGCAGTACTTC	CASSSGVSSYEQYF